The 7 T cell receptor beta chains given below trace back to one sample, sequenced in a study of blood T cell repertoires in COVID-19. Data came from immunoSEQ multiplex PCR; TCRdb stores just in-frame clones and leaves some out. The sample has about 63,000 clones; around 80% are singletons. Sequencing input: PBMCs or T cells enriched from blood (not recorded which). The source is a woman between 35 and 50 years old with acute COVID-19.

V is TRBV18 and J is TRBJ2-5, with 9 bases aligning to TRBD2. The CDR3 runs to 17 residues. The trim removed 1 base at V and 1 base at J, leaving 7 bases unmatched. CDR1 KGHSH and CDR2 LQKENI come from the germline V gene. The CDR3 region is CASSPRRGSGGQETQYF. As DNA, the CDR3 is TGTGCCAGCTCACCACGCCGTGGTAGCGGGGGCCAAGAGACCCAGTACTTC.

CDR3 residues: CASSLVRTGKGGEQYV. The CDR3 region has the DNA TGTGCCAGCAGCTTAGTCCGGACAGGGAAAGGGGGCGAGCAGTACGTC. V usage is TRBV7-8 and J usage is TRBJ2-7; 8 nucleotides align to TRBD1. This CDR3 spans 16 amino acids. Germline assignment: CDR1 SGHVS and CDR2 FQNEAQ. The junction had 11 bases not matched to a gene; V was cut back by 1 base and J by 6 bases.

This clone was picked up a small number of times. V usage is TRBV18 and J usage is TRBJ1-4; D is possibly TRBD1 (5 bases). The V gene's germline CDR1 is KGHSH and CDR2 LQKENI. Trimming removed 3 bases at V and 4 bases at J, with 9 bases between. The length of the CDR3 is 14 residues. This chain's CDR3 is CASSPSGDNEKLFF. CDR3 coding DNA: TGTGCCAGCTCACCCTCGGGGGATAATGAAAAACTGTTTTTT.

This chain connects TRBV5-6 to TRBJ2-7; D possibly corresponds to TRBD2 (6 bases). Trimming removed 4 bases at V and 4 bases at J, with 18 bases between. From germline, CDR1 is SGHDT and CDR2 YYEEEE. The CDR3 contains 15 residues. The CDR3: CASSGLLRGIYEQYF. The CDR3 DNA sequence: TGTGCCAGCAGCGGTCTTCTTCGGGGGATTTACGAGCAGTACTTC.

This chain connects TRBV2 to TRBJ2-6; tentatively, D is TRBD1 (6 bases). The CDR3 has 19 residues. V was pared by 6 bases and J by 0 bases, with 21 bases between. Germline CDR1 reads SNHLY; CDR2 reads FYNNEI. DNA for the CDR3: TGTGCCAGCAGGGTAGACAGGACGACGAGCGTCTCTGGGGCCAACGTCCTGACTTTC. Encoded protein: CASRVDRTTSVSGANVLTF.

This rearrangement joins TRBV5-4 to TRBJ1-2; no clear D gene. The CDR3 loop spans 13 amino acids. V was shortened by 6 bases and J by 4 bases, with 13 bases between the two germline ends. Looked up from germline, CDR1 is SGHNT and CDR2 is YYREEE (reference sequence). The CDR3 DNA follows: TGTGCCAGCAAGCGGTCTGGGAGCTATGGCTACACCTTC. This encodes CASKRSGSYGYTF.

A word on this clone: Other DNA variants within this sample encode the same CDR3. The chain has TRBV3-1 (or the pseudogene TRBV3-2) and TRBJ2-5; D uncertain. The length of the CDR3 is 12 residues. V was clipped by 0 bases and J by 4 bases, with 3 bases between them. The germline V gene encodes CDR1 LGHDT and CDR2 YNNKEL (reference sequence). Here the CDR3 DNA reads TGTGCCAGCAGCCAAGAGAGAGAGACCCAGTACTTC. Translated, it gives CASSQERETQYF.